The 18 T cell receptor beta chains below all came from one sample that was sequenced in a study of blood T cell repertoires in COVID-19. Sequencing was performed with immunoSEQ multiplex PCR; in TCRdb, only in-frame clones are kept and a portion is missing. This sample has roughly 260,000 clones; approximately 90% occur once, and the top ten carry 2% to 2.5%. Sequencing was done on a sample of peripheral blood. These receptors were taken from a woman in her thirties or forties who had recovered from COVID-19.

The CDR3 DNA follows: TGTGCCAGCAGCCAGACAGGGATTAACTCACCCCTCCACTTT. Its protein is CASSQTGINSPLHF. This chain joins TRBV7-8 and TRBJ1-6; 7 bases are a match to TRBD1. V lost 5 bases to trimming and J lost 10 bases; unmatched junction nucleotides: 8. Germline V gene sequence: CDR1 SGHVS, CDR2 FQNEAQ. This CDR3 has 14 residues.

The CDR3 DNA is TGTGCCAGCAGTTACTCTGCGGGCAGGGGAGAGACCCAGTACTTC. Translating it yields CASSYSAGRGETQYF. This chain uses TRBV6-2 or TRBV6-3 with TRBJ2-5; tentative D call: TRBD1 (6 bases). The CDR3 extends over 15 amino acids. Trimming pared 0 bases from V and 4 bases from J, leaving 12 bases between. Germline-derived CDR1 and CDR2 are MNHEY and SVGEGT.

The rearrangement joins TRBV4-3 to TRBJ2-3, with 12 nucleotides matching TRBD2. CDR3 length equals 17 residues. V lost 2 bases, J lost 3 bases, and 6 bases stayed unmatched. CDR1 and CDR2 from the germline V gene are LGHNA and YSLEER. The CDR3 protein is CASSQRTSGTTTDTQYF. The CDR3, as DNA: TGCGCCAGCAGCCAAAGGACTAGCGGGACGACGACAGATACGCAGTATTTT.

The V call is TRBV27, the J call TRBJ1-2, with 7 bases that match TRBD1. Germline loops: CDR1 MNHEY, CDR2 SMNVEV (reference sequence). After removal of 2 bases from V and 0 bases from J, the junction contained 3 bases not matched to a gene. The CDR3 covers 15 residues. DNA of the CDR3: TGTGCCAGCAGTTTAATTCAGGGGGCTAACTATGGCTACACCTTC. As protein: CASSLIQGANYGYTF.

This clone showed up just once. The chain combines TRBV24-1 with TRBJ2-3; 13 bases fit TRBD2. V shed 4 bases and J 7 bases; nucleotides not matched to a gene: 7. Looked up from germline, CDR1 is KGHDR and CDR2 is SFDVKD. There are 16 residues in the CDR3. The CDR3 loop is CATSERPGLAGNTQYF. The CDR3 nucleotides are TGTGCCACCAGTGAGCGTCCGGGACTAGCGGGGAATACGCAGTATTTT.

The chain carries TRBV7-2 and TRBJ2-6; D is uncertain. Deletions cut 6 bases from V and 0 bases from J, with 15 bases between. The V gene's germline CDR1 is SGHTA and CDR2 FQGNSA. CDR3 length equals 17 residues. CDR3 sequence reads: CASRISGTVSGANVLTF. The CDR3 coding sequence is TGTGCCAGCAGAATCTCGGGTACTGTCTCTGGGGCCAACGTCCTGACTTTC.

The chain links TRBV28 to TRBJ2-5; tentative D call: TRBD2 (6 bases). V was shortened by 4 bases and J by 5 bases, with 11 bases between the two germline ends. The CDR3 covers 13 residues. Germline V gives CDR1 MDHEN, CDR2 SYDVKM. CDR3 nucleotide sequence: TGTGCCAGCAGTTACTGGGAGGACGAGACCCAGTACTTC. This codes for CASSYWEDETQYF.

The chain joins TRBV30 to TRBJ1-3; tentatively, D is TRBD1 (6 bases). Germline V gene sequence: CDR1 GTSNPN, CDR2 SVGIG (reference sequence). Trimming took 3 bases from V and 0 from J, leaving 15 bases between them. The CDR3 is 16 amino acids. CDR3 DNA: TGTGCCTGGAGCCGGACAGTCATATCCTCTGGAAACACCATATATTTT. Its protein product is CAWSRTVISSGNTIYF. Full variable domain (outside the CDR3, taken from reference TRBV30 and TRBJ1-3): SQTIHQWPATLVQPVGSPLSLECTVEGTSNPNLYWYRQAAGRGLQLLFYSVGIGQISSEVPQNLSASRPQDRQFILSSKKLLLSDSGFYLCAWSRTVISSGNTIYFGEGSWLTVV.

This chain links TRBV5-4 with TRBJ2-1; tentatively, D is TRBD1 (6 bases). Germline-derived CDR1 and CDR2 are SGHNT and YYREEE (reference sequence). The CDR3 has 16 amino acids. Between the trimmed V and J ends, which lost 0 bases and 5 bases, there was a span of 15 bases. In nucleotides, the CDR3 is TGTGCCAGCAGCTTGGCCGACAGGAGACCAGACAATGAGCAGTTCTTC. Encoded protein: CASSLADRRPDNEQFF.

V gene TRBV7-8 combines with J gene TRBJ2-7, with D perhaps TRBD2 (5 bases). Trimming removed 1 base from V and 3 bases from J, with 7 bases in between. This CDR3 is 13 amino acids long. Germline values: CDR1 SGHVS, CDR2 FQNEAQ. CDR3 sequence reads: CASSLGGLYEQYF. DNA of the CDR3: TGTGCCAGCAGCTTAGGAGGGCTCTACGAGCAGTACTTC.

V gene TRBV7-8 combines with J gene TRBJ1-3, with D unresolved. V was clipped by 4 bases and J by 2 bases, with 15 bases between them. This CDR3 region has 16 residues. Per germline, CDR1 SGHVS and CDR2 FQNEAQ. Here the CDR3 DNA reads TGTGCCAGCAGCTCCTCGATTCCCCGGGCTGGAAACACCATATATTTT. Translated, it gives CASSSSIPRAGNTIYF.

This rearrangement joins TRBV6-6 to TRBJ2-7; a weak D match, TRBD2 (5 bases). Trimming cost V 0 bases and J 6 bases, with 12 bases left between them. CDR3 length: 14 residues. The germline V gene encodes CDR1 MNHNY and CDR2 SVGAGI (reference sequence). CDR3 nucleotide sequence: TGTGCCAGCAGTTACTCAGAACAACGGGGCGAGCAGTACTTC. Translation: CASSYSEQRGEQYF.

V gene TRBV6-6 combines with J gene TRBJ2-2, with 7 positions matching TRBD1. The V and J ends lost 5 bases and 4 bases, in that order; junction bases with no gene match: 10. CDR1 and CDR2 from the germline V gene are MNHNY and SVGAGI (reference sequence). The CDR3 length is 16 residues. The CDR3 region has the DNA TGTGCCAGCAGTCCTCCTTGGGACAGAACCACCGGGGAGCTGTTTTTT. As protein: CASSPPWDRTTGELFF.

V usage is TRBV6-5 and J usage is TRBJ1-6, with TRBD1 matching 7 bases. After removal of 4 bases from V and 7 bases from J, the junction contained 7 bases not matched to a gene. Germline CDR1 reads MNHEY; CDR2 reads SVGAGI. The CDR3 has 15 residues. The DNA for the CDR3 is TGTGCCAGCAGTTTATTCCGGGACAGAAATTCACCCCTCCACTTT. It is translated as CASSLFRDRNSPLHF.

The CDR3 nucleotides are TGCGCCAGCCGTCTTGGGGGAGGGCCCCACAATGAGCAGTTCTTC. This gives the protein CASRLGGGPHNEQFF. The chain joins TRBV5-1 to TRBJ2-1; 7 nucleotides agree with TRBD2. This CDR3 spans 15 amino acids. CDR1 and CDR2 from the germline V gene are SGHRS and YFSETQ. V gave up 7 bases and J gave up 5 bases; unmatched junction bases: 12.

As concerns this clone: The junction departs from the called germline gene at one end, perhaps through a read error. The chain recombines TRBV3-1 (or the pseudogene TRBV3-2) with TRBJ1-2, with 7 nucleotides matching TRBD1. The V gene's germline CDR1 is LGHDT and CDR2 YNNKEL (reference sequence). The CDR3 length is 14 residues. The CDR3 nucleotides read TGTACCAGCAGCCAGGAGACAGGGTCGGGCGGCTACACCTTC. This translates into CTSSQETGSGGYTF.

This clone was counted between two and nine times. The rearrangement uses TRBV10-3 and TRBJ2-7; 7 positions agree with TRBD1. The germline V gene has CDR1 ENHRY and CDR2 SYGVKD. V was pared by 5 bases and J by 3 bases, with 4 bases of the junction left unmatched. This CDR3 spans 13 amino acids. CDR3 nucleotide sequence: TGTGCCATCAGTATAGGGACAGTCTACGAGCAGTACTTC. Its protein is CAISIGTVYEQYF.

This sequence joins TRBV2 and TRBJ2-6; perhaps TRBD1 as D (5 bases). The length of the CDR3 is 17 residues. The germline gives CDR1 SNHLY, CDR2 FYNNEI. Trimming stripped 3 bases from V and 2 bases from J, with 14 bases between. The CDR3 region has the DNA TGTGCCAGCAGTGAGCTCAGGGCCAGTACTGGGGCCAACGTCCTGACTTTC. Its translation: CASSELRASTGANVLTF.